Below, 13 T cell receptor beta chains from the same sample are listed, as sequenced in a study of OX40 agonist ivuxolimab in advanced cancers. Only in-frame clones appear in the TCRdb table, and some are missing; sequencing was by immunoSEQ multiplex PCR. The data hold roughly 35,000 clones, with roughly 80% observed a single time. The sequencing used CD4+ or CD8+ T cells sorted from blood, collected in a trial of the OX40 agonist ivuxolimab. The receptors were gathered from an adult with an advanced solid tumor such as melanoma, head and neck, liver or kidney cancer.

The chain employs TRBV30 and TRBJ1-2, with D maybe TRBD1 (6 bases). This CDR3 contains 14 residues. V lost 3 bases to trimming and J lost 8 bases, with 19 bases between them. CDR1 is GTSNPN and CDR2 is SVGIG in the germline V gene (reference sequence). CDR3 nucleotides: TGTGCCTGGAGGCCCCTACAGGGAGCGGGGGGCTACACCTTC. It encodes CAWRPLQGAGGYTF.

The gene calls are TRBV5-4 and TRBJ2-7; maybe TRBD2 (6 bases). Trimming shortened V by 4 bases and J by 3 bases, and 14 bases separated the two germline ends. CDR3 length: 14 amino acids. Germline assignment: CDR1 SGHNT and CDR2 YYREEE (reference sequence). In DNA, the CDR3 is TGTGCCAGCAGCCCCCTGGGGGAGGACTACGAGCAGTACTTC. Translating it yields CASSPLGEDYEQYF.

The chain uses TRBV27 and TRBJ1-5, with D possibly matching TRBD1 (5 bases). The germline V and J ends were trimmed by 1 base and 2 bases, with 15 bases remaining between them. There are 17 residues in the CDR3. CDR1 and CDR2 from the germline V gene are MNHEY and SMNVEV (reference sequence). The CDR3 region is CASSLFGVGTGNQPQHF. CDR3 nucleotides: TGTGCCAGCAGTTTATTTGGGGTCGGGACGGGCAATCAGCCCCAGCATTTT.

The chain employs TRBV30 and TRBJ1-1; weak D call: TRBD1 (6 bases). Germline values: CDR1 GTSNPN, CDR2 SVGIG (reference sequence). The CDR3 totals 13 residues. V lost 4 bases to trimming and J lost 5 bases, with 14 bases between them. CDR3 DNA sequence: TGTGCCTGGACAGGGGACGCTCGGACTGAAGCTTTCTTT. It is translated as CAWTGDARTEAFF.

V and J are TRBV6-1 and TRBJ1-5, with TRBD1 identical over 9 bases. Germline assignment: CDR1 MNHNS and CDR2 SASEGT. The CDR3 is 15 amino acids. After removal of 6 bases from V and 3 bases from J, the junction contained 6 bases not matched to a gene. This chain's CDR3 is CASRRDRESNQPQHF. The CDR3 DNA follows: TGTGCCAGCAGAAGGGACAGGGAATCCAATCAGCCCCAGCATTTT.

The chain employs TRBV5-1 and TRBJ1-2; D perhaps matches TRBD1 (6 bases). The CDR3 runs to 14 residues. CDR1 is SGHRS, CDR2 YFSETQ, per germline. V was pared by 4 bases and J by 4 bases, with 14 bases between. CDR3 sequence (DNA): TGCGCCAGCAGCGTTGGACAGTTGCCCTATGGCTACACCTTC. Its protein product is CASSVGQLPYGYTF.

The chain has TRBV18 and TRBJ2-2; 8 nucleotides align to TRBD1. The germline V gene has CDR1 KGHSH and CDR2 LQKENI. The V gene end was trimmed by 4 bases and the J gene end by 6 bases; junction bases not matched to a gene: 7. The CDR3 sequence is 15 residues long. The CDR3 loop reads CASSLLDRVSGELFF. The CDR3 DNA follows: TGTGCCAGCTCACTTCTGGACAGGGTGTCCGGGGAGCTGTTTTTT.

This chain joins TRBV7-6 and TRBJ2-3; no clear D. The V gene's germline CDR1 is SGHVS and CDR2 FNYEAQ. Trimming took 5 bases from V and 4 from J, leaving 13 bases between them. This CDR3 has 14 amino acids. The CDR3 loop is CASSRGPGPDTQYF. The CDR3 DNA reads TGTGCCAGCAGCAGAGGACCCGGACCAGATACGCAGTATTTT.

The chain is built from TRBV15 and TRBJ1-2; the D is unclear. Looked up from germline, CDR1 is LNHNV and CDR2 is YYDKDF (reference sequence). This CDR3 spans 13 amino acids. Trimming pared 3 bases from V and 5 bases from J, leaving 10 bases between. CDR3 sequence (DNA): TGTGCCACCAGCAGTGCAGTGGGTTATGGCTACACCTTC. Amino acids: CATSSAVGYGYTF.

The rearrangement joins TRBV19 to TRBJ1-5; perhaps TRBD1 as D (5 bases). CDR1 and CDR2 (germline): LNHDA, SQIVND (reference sequence). The CDR3 loop spans 15 amino acids. Trimming took off 1 base at V and 3 bases at J, with 10 bases between the two ends. CDR3 in amino acids: CASSIAGGNNQPQHF. Here the CDR3 DNA reads TGTGCCAGTAGTATAGCTGGGGGTAACAATCAGCCCCAGCATTTT.

This chain uses TRBV6-1 with TRBJ2-5; the match to TRBD1 covers 8 bases. CDR1 and CDR2 from the germline V gene are MNHNS and SASEGT. The CDR3 is 13 amino acids. V lost 9 bases to trimming and J lost 5 bases; unmatched junction nucleotides: 8. The CDR3 spells CASKSWTGETQYF. CDR3 bases: TGTGCCAGTAAGTCTTGGACAGGGGAGACCCAGTACTTC.

The J gene is TRBJ2-7, the V gene TRBV5-1, with D tentatively TRBD1 or TRBD2 (5 bases each). Germline CDR1 and CDR2: SGHRS and YFSETQ. The CDR3 contains 16 residues. Trimming stripped 0 bases from V and 2 bases from J, with 15 bases between. CDR3 protein: CASSLGGTGGPYEQYF. CDR3 nucleotide sequence: TGCGCCAGCAGCTTGGGGGGCACAGGAGGTCCCTACGAGCAGTACTTC.

V usage is TRBV6-5 and J usage is TRBJ1-2; 7 bases are shared with TRBD1. This CDR3 is 15 amino acids long. Germline CDR1 MNHEY, CDR2 SVGAGI. J lost 4 bases, V lost 8 bases, and 13 bases had no gene match. The CDR3 protein is CASLDRDGPPYGYTF. CDR3 sequence (DNA): TGTGCCAGCCTCGACAGGGACGGCCCACCCTATGGCTACACCTTC.